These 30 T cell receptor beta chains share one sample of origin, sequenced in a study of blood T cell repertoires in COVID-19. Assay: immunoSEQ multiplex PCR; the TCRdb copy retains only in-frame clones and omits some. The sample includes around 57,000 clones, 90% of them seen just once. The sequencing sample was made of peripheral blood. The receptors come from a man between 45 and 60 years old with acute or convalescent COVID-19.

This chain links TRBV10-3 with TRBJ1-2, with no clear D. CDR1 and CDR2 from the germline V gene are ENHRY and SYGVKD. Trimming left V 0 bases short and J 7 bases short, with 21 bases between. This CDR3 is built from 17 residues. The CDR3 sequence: CAISESLRQILTFGYTF. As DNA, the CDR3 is TGTGCCATCAGTGAGTCGCTCCGACAAATCTTAACCTTTGGCTACACCTTC.

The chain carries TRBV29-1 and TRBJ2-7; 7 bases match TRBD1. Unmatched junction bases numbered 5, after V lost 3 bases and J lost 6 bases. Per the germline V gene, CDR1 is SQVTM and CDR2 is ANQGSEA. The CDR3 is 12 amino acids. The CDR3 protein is CSVDLGGSEQYF. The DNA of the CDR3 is TGCAGCGTTGACCTAGGGGGCAGCGAGCAGTACTTC.

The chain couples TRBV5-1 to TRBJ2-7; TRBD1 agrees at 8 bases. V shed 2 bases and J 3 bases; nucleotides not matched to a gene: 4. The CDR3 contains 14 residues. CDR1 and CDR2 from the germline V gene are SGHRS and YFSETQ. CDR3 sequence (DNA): TGCGCCAGCAGCTTCGGACAGGGCGGCTACGAGCAGTACTTC. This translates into CASSFGQGGYEQYF.

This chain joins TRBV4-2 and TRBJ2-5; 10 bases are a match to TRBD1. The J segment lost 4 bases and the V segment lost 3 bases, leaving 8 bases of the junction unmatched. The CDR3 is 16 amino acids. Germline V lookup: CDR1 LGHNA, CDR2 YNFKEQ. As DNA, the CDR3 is TGTGCCAGCAGCCATCTCCGGGACAGGGGACGAGAGACCCAGTACTTC. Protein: CASSHLRDRGRETQYF.

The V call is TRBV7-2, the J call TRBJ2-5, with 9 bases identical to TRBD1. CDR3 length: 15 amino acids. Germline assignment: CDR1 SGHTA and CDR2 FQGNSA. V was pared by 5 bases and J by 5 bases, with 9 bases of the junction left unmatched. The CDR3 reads CASSHGTGLRETQYF. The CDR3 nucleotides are TGTGCCAGCAGCCATGGGACAGGGTTACGGGAGACCCAGTACTTC. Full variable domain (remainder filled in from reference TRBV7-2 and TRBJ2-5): GAGVSQSPSNKVTEKGKDVELRCDPISGHTALYWYRQSLGQGLEFLIYFQGNSAPDKSGLPSDRFSAERTGGSVSTLTIQRTQQEDSAVYLCASSHGTGLRETQYFGPGTRLLVL.

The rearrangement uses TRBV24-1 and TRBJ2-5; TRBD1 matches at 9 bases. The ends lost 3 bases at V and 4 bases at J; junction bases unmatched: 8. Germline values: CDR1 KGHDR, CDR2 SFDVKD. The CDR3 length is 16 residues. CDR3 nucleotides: TGTGCCACCAGTGATGGGGGACAGGGCGGTCGAGAGACCCAGTACTTC. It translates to CATSDGGQGGRETQYF.

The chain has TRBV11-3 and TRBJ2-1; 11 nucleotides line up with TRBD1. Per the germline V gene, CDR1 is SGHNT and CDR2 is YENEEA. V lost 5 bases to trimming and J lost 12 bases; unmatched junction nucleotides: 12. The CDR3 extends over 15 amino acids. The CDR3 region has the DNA TGTGCCAGCAGCCCAGGACAGGGGGCCCCCACGGGGCAGTTCTTC. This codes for CASSPGQGAPTGQFF.

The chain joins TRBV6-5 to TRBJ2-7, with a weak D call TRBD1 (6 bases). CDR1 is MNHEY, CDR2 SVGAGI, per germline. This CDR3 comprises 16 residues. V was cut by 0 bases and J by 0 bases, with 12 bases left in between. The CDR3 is CASSYSKDRHSYEQYF. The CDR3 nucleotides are TGTGCCAGCAGTTACTCGAAGGACAGACACTCCTACGAGCAGTACTTC.

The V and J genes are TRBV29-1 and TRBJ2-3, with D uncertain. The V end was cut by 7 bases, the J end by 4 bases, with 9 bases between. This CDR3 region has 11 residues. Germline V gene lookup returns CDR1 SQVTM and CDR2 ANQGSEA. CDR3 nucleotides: TGCAGCGCCAGCGTCTCAGATACGCAGTATTTT. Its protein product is CSASVSDTQYF.

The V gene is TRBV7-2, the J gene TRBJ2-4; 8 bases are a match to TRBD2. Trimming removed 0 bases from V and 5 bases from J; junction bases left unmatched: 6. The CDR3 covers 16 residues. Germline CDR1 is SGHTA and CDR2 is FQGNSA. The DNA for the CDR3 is TGTGCCAGCAGCTTAGCTCCAGCGGGAGTCCAAAACATTCAGTACTTC. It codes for CASSLAPAGVQNIQYF. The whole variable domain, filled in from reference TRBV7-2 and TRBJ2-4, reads GAGVSQSPSNKVTEKGKDVELRCDPISGHTALYWYRQSLGQGLEFLIYFQGNSAPDKSGLPSDRFSAERTGGSVSTLTIQRTQQEDSAVYLCASSLAPAGVQNIQYFGAGTRLSVL.

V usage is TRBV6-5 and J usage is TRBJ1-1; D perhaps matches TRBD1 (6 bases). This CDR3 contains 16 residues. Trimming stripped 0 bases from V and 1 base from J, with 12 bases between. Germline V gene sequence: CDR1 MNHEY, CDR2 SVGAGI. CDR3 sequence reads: CASSYSSTGRNTEAFF. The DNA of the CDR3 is TGTGCCAGCAGTTACTCGAGTACAGGGAGGAACACTGAAGCTTTCTTT.

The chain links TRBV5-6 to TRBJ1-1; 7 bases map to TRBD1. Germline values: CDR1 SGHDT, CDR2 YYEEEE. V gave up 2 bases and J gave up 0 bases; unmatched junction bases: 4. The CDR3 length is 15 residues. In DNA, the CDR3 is TGTGCCAGCAGCTTCCTGGACAGGATGAACACTGAAGCTTTCTTT. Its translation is CASSFLDRMNTEAFF.

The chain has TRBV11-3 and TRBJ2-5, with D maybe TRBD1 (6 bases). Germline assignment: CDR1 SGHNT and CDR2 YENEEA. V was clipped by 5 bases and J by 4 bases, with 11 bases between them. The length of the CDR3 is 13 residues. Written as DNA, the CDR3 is TGTGCCAGCAGCCCGGACAGATTAGAGACCCAGTACTTC. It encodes CASSPDRLETQYF. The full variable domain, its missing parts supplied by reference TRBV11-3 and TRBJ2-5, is EAGVVQSPRYKIIEKKQPVAFWCNPISGHNTLYWYLQNLGQGPELLIRYENEEAVDDSQLPKDRFSAERLKGVDSTLKIQPAELGDSAVYLCASSPDRLETQYFGPGTRLLVL.

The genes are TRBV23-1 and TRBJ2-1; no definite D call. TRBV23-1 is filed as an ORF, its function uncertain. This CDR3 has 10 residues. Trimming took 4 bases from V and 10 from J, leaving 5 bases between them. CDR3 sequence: CASSPREQFF. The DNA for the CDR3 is TGCGCCAGCAGTCCCAGGGAGCAGTTCTTC.

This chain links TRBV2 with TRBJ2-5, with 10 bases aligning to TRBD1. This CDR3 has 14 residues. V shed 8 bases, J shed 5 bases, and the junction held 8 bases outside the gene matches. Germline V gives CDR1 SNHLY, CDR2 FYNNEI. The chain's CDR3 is CASYRQGAGETQYF. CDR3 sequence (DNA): TGTGCCAGCTACCGACAGGGGGCGGGGGAGACCCAGTACTTC.

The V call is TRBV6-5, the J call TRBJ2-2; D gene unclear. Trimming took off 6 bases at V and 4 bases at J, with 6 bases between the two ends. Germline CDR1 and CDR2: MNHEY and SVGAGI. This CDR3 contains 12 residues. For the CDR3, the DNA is TGTGCCAGCAGGGCAACCACCGGGGAGCTGTTTTTT. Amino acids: CASRATTGELFF.

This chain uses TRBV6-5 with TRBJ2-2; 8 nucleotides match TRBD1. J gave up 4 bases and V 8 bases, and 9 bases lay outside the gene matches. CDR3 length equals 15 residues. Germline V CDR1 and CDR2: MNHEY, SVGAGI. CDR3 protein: CASSPLRGRTGELFF. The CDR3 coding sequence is TGTGCCAGCTCACCCCTCAGGGGGCGCACCGGGGAGCTGTTTTTT.

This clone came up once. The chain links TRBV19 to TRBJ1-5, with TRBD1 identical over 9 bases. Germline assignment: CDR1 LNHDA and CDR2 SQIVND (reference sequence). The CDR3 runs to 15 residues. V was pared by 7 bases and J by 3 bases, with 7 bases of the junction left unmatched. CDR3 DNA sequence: TGTGCCAGTACCCCGGACAGGGGAGTCAATCAGCCCCAGCATTTT. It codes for CASTPDRGVNQPQHF.

Here the CDR3 reads CASSYSTGGRYGYTF. Written as DNA, the CDR3 is TGTGCCAGCAGTTACTCGACGGGGGGAAGATATGGCTACACCTTC. The chain is built from TRBV6-5 and TRBJ1-2, with D possibly matching TRBD1 (5 bases). V was clipped by 0 bases and J by 5 bases, with 13 bases between them. The CDR3 contains 15 residues. CDR1 and CDR2 (germline): MNHEY, SVGAGI.

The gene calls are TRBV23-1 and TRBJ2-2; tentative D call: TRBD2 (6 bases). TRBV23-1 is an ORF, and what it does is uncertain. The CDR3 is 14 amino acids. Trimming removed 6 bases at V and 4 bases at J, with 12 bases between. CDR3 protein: CASRDGGGTGELFF. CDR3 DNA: TGCGCCAGCAGAGACGGGGGAGGCACCGGGGAGCTGTTTTTT.

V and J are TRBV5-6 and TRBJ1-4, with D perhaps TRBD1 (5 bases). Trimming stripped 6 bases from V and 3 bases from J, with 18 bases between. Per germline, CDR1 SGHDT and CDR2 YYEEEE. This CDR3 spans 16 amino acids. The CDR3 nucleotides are TGTGCCAGCACCCTGGTTGGGGCGCTGGCTAATGAAAAACTGTTTTTT. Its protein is CASTLVGALANEKLFF.

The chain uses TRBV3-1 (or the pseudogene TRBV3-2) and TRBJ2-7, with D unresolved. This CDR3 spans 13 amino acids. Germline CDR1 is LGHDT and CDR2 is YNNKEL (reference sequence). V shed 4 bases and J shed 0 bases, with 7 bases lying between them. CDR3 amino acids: CASSLGGSYEQYF. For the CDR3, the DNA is TGTGCCAGCAGCCTTGGCGGCTCCTACGAGCAGTACTTC.

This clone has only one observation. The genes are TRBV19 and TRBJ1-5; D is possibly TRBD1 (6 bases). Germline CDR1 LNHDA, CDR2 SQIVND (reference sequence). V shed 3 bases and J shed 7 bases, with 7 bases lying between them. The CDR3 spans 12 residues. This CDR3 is CASSMQGQPQHF. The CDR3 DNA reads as TGTGCCAGTAGTATGCAGGGGCAGCCCCAGCATTTT.

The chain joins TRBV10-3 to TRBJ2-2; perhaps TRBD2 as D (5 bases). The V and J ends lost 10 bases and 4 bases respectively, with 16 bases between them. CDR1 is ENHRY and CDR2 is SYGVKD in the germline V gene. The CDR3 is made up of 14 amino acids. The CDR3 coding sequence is TGTGCCACACGGGAAAGGGTAGGCACCGGGGAGCTGTTTTTT. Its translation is CATRERVGTGELFF.

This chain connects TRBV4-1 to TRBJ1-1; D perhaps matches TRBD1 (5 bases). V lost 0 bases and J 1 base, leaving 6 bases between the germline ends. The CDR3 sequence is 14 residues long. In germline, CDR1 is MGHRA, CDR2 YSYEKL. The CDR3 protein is CASSQDQGNTEAFF. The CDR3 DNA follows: TGCGCCAGCAGCCAAGATCAGGGGAACACTGAAGCTTTCTTT.

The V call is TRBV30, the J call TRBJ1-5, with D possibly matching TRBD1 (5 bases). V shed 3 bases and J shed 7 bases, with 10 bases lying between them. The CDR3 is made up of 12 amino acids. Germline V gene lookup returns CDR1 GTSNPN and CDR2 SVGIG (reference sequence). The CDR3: CAWRAGQQPQHF. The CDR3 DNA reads TGTGCCTGGAGGGCAGGGCAGCAGCCCCAGCATTTT.

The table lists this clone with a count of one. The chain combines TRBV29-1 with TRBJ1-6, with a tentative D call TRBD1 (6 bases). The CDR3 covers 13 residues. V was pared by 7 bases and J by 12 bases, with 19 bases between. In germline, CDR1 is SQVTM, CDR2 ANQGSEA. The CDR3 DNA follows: TGCAGCGCCTTACAGGGAAGAATGGGACCCCTCCACTTT. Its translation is CSALQGRMGPLHF.

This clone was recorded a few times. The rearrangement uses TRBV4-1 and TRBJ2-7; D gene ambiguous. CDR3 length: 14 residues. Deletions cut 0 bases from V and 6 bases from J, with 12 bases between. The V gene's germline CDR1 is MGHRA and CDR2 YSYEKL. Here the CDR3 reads CASSQDRIGGEQYF. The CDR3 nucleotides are TGCGCCAGCAGCCAAGATAGAATTGGCGGCGAGCAGTACTTC.

CDR3 DNA sequence: TGTGCCAGCAGCTCCGGACAGCCAAATCAGCCCCAGCATTTT. It specifies CASSSGQPNQPQHF. The V call is TRBV7-2, the J call TRBJ1-5, with D tentatively TRBD1 (6 bases). The V end lost 4 bases, the J end lost 4 bases, and 11 bases lay between the germline ends. Per the germline V gene, CDR1 is SGHTA and CDR2 is FQGNSA. The CDR3 length is 14 residues.

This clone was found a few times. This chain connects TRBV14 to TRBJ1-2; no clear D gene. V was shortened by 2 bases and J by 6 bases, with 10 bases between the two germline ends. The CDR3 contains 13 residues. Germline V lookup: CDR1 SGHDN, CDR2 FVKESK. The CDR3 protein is CASSQSLADGYTF. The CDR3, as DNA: TGTGCCAGCAGCCAATCCCTTGCGGATGGCTACACCTTC.